This T cell receptor (beta chain) was obtained from a study of T cell repertoires in cytomegalovirus infection. One entry per CDR3 protein results from TCRdb running MiXCR on the reads. The data contain roughly 34,000 distinct CDR3 sequences, over 50% of them singletons. Notes on this clonotype: The antigen is unknown.

The length of the CDR3 is 16 residues. Germline CDR1 reads SGHVS; CDR2 reads FNYEAQ. After removal of 2 bases from V and 2 bases from J, the junction contained 7 bases not matched to a gene. The receptor was derived from a human donor in good health (CMV status not recorded). Some clones in this sample may be carry-over from other donors' samples. Sequencing was performed on CD8+ T cells from cultured PBMCs, taken from culture after CMV antigen stimulation. The rearrangement joins TRBV7-6 to TRBJ2-3, with TRBD2 matching over 7 bases. CDR3 amino acids: CASSLLAGVATDTQYF. DNA for the CDR3: TGTGCCAGCAGCTTACTGGCGGGAGTAGCCACAGATACGCAGTATTTT.